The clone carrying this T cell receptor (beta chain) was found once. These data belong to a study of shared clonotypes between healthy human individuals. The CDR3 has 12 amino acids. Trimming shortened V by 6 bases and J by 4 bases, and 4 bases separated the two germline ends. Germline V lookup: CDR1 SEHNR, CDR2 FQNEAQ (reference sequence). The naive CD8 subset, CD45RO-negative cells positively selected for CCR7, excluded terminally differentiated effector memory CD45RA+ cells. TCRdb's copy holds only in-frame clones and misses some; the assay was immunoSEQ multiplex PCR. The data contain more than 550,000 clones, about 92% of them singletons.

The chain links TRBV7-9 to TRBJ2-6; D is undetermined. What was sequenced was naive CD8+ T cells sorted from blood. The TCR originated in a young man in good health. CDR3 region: CASREGANVLTF. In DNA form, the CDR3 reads TGTGCCAGCAGGGAGGGGGCCAACGTCCTGACTTTC.